This TCR beta chain stems from a study of breast tumors, draining lymph nodes, adjacent tissues (TCRdb year 2016). As for the study more broadly: In breast cancer patients, the study compared the TCR beta repertoires of tumor, adjacent nontumor tissue and axillary lymph nodes. In human breast cancer, the study set out to assess how tumor, surrounding tissue and draining lymph node repertoires relate to one another and whether T cells might be exchanged between them. Broader findings and caveats from the paper: T-cell repertoire diversity in tumors was found to be lower than in lymph nodes but higher than in nontumor tissue, and preferential V and J gene usage was observed. Rather than being directly demonstrated, the conclusion that tumor T cells originate in lymph nodes was presented as consistent with a hypothesis. The similarity between tumor and nontumor tissue repertoires was significantly greater in luminal-like breast cancer than in basal-like breast cancer. The data were judged consistent with most tumor T cells deriving from the lymph node and then expanding within tumor tissue.

This clonotype was found many times. Its antigen remains unidentified. No clone much larger than this one lies a single base away; base qualities are absent. V is cut by 1 base and J by 2 bases, and the space between the germline ends is 13 bases. The CDR3 numbers 15 residues from cysteine through phenylalanine. Only the CDR3 DNA is retained, 45 bases long and in frame from the first base. CDR1 is given as SGHDT and CDR2 as YYEEEE, both from the germline V gene. The listed sequencing device is Illumina HiSeq 2000. TCR beta chain libraries were generated by multiplex PCR amplification. The amplified TCR beta chain products were analyzed by high-throughput sequencing. TCRdb trimmed public reads at Q25 via fastp, called clones via MiXCR and kept in-frame beta chains. Records with the same CDR3 protein are collapsed into one entry carrying the most frequent genes and DNA. This sample is represented by 130,000 or so distinct CDR3 sequences; less than 25% of them were singletons. The top ten hold roughly 2% of the sample.

The axillary draining lymph nodes of breast cancer patients were the source of the lymph node samples. The chain couples TRBV5-6 to TRBJ2-7; the D region possibly corresponds to TRBD2 (6 bases align). This receptor was identified in a female donor with breast cancer. Some clones in this sample may be carry-over from other donors' samples. Material: axillary lymph node tissue. The bases read TGTGCCAGCAGCTTGCCCGGACTAACCGCCTACGAGCAGTACTTC. The resulting protein is CASSLPGLTAYEQYF. The reference TRBV5-6 and TRBJ2-7 proteins fill in what lies around the CDR3, so the full variable domain reads DAGVTQSPTHLIKTRGQQVTLRCSPKSGHDTVSWYQQALGQGPQFIFQYYEEEERQRGNFPDRFSGHQFPNYSSELNVNALLLGDSALYLCASSLPGLTAYEQYFGPGTRLTVT.